The 32 T cell receptor beta chains presented below share a single source sample, sequenced in a study of regulatory T cells in long-lasting Graves disease. Construction of TCR beta libraries relied on iRepertoire HTBI primers and on Arm-PCR targeting CDR3 regions. TCRdb recomputed calls from the multiplex PCR reads with MiXCR, one row per CDR3 protein. The sample gives 620,000 or so distinct CDR3 sequences, 15% to 20% of which show up once; about 17% is in the top ten. Time point reported: newly diagnosed GD, antithyroid drugs for less than 3 months. PBMC-derived RNA was used for the TCR library. The sample was also reused in another study, on T cells in Graves' hyperthyroidism and ophthalmopathy.

The sequences come from peripheral blood mononuclear cells (PBMCs), collected at new diagnosis, from a patient treated with antithyroid drugs. These receptors all stem from a woman aged 25-40 years with Graves disease.

This clonotype was detected only a few times. The CDR3 here is CSVVRGSGNTIYF. The DNA for the CDR3 is TGCAGCGTTGTTCGAGGCTCTGGAAACACCATATATTTT. The chain carries TRBV29-1 and TRBJ1-3; D is unresolved. Germline assignment: CDR1 SQVTM and CDR2 ANQGSEA. V lost 4 bases and J lost 0, with 7 bases in between. The CDR3 runs to 13 residues.

There are many counts of this clonotype. The rearrangement uses TRBV12-3 or TRBV12-4 and TRBJ1-1; D unresolved. This CDR3 has 13 residues. Deletions cut 7 bases from V and 0 bases from J, with 9 bases between. The DNA of the CDR3 is TGTGCCAGCACCCTGGGCATGAACACTGAAGCTTTCTTT. Residues: CASTLGMNTEAFF.

This clonotype was picked up a small number of times. The chain has TRBV30 and TRBJ1-1; D is perhaps TRBD1 (6 bases). The CDR3 totals 12 residues. Germline CDR1 is GTSNPN and CDR2 is SVGIG (reference sequence). CDR3 in DNA: TGTGTCGGGGGGCACCTGAACACTGAAGCTTTCTTT. This encodes CVGGHLNTEAFF.

This sequence joins TRBV4-1 and TRBJ2-2; the D call may be TRBD1 or TRBD2 (5 bases each). V lost 3 bases and J lost 2, with 13 bases in between. The CDR3 contains 16 residues. CDR1 MGHRA and CDR2 YSYEKL come from the germline V gene. CDR3 sequence reads: CASSHEGLGNTGELFF. CDR3 nucleotides: TGCGCCAGCAGCCACGAGGGGCTCGGAAACACCGGGGAGCTGTTTTTT.

There are a few counts of this clonotype. V and J are TRBV27 and TRBJ2-7; D not resolved. This CDR3 has 14 residues. V was cut by 2 bases and J by 0 bases, with 8 bases left in between. Germline CDR1 reads MNHEY; CDR2 reads SMNVEV (reference sequence). The CDR3 spells CASSLLPSSYEQYF. The CDR3 DNA is TGTGCCAGCAGTTTACTCCCAAGCTCCTACGAGCAGTACTTC.

This clonotype was seen many times. In DNA form, the CDR3 reads TGTGCCAGCAGTGAAGGGACAGGAAAAGAGACCCAGTACTTC. This sequence encodes CASSEGTGKETQYF. V and J are TRBV6-2 or TRBV6-3 and TRBJ2-5; TRBD1 matches 8 bases. Trimming at V came to 5 bases and at J to 3 bases, leaving 5 bases not matched to a gene. The length of the CDR3 is 14 residues. Germline V gives CDR1 MNHEY, CDR2 SVGEGT.

The V call is TRBV9, the J call TRBJ2-5; D gene ambiguous. The CDR3 has 13 amino acids. Germline CDR1 SGDLS, CDR2 YYNGEE. Trimming cost V 0 bases and J 5 bases, with 8 bases left between them. The DNA for the CDR3 is TGTGCCAGCAGCGTAGCTCAGGCGGAGACCCAGTACTTC. Translation: CASSVAQAETQYF.

This chain uses TRBV30 with TRBJ2-7, with 10 bases lining up with TRBD1. This CDR3 region has 14 residues. Germline values: CDR1 GTSNPN, CDR2 SVGIG (reference sequence). V was clipped by 8 bases and J by 6 bases; unmatched bases: 13. The CDR3 region has the DNA TGTGCCCTAGGAATGGGACAGGGGTTGGGCGAGCAGTACTTC. Translating gives CALGMGQGLGEQYF.

This clonotype was recorded many times. The chain employs TRBV3-1 and TRBJ2-3, with unresolved D. Germline lookup yields CDR1 LGHDT and CDR2 YNNKEL (reference sequence). The V gene lost 0 bases and the J gene lost 7 bases, with 8 bases spanning the gap. There are 13 residues in the CDR3. The CDR3: CASSQDNYNTQYF. CDR3 nucleotide sequence: TGTGCCAGCAGCCAAGATAACTACAATACGCAGTATTTT.

There are many counts of this clonotype. The chain combines TRBV5-5 with TRBJ1-4; a weak D match, TRBD1 (6 bases). This CDR3 is built from 14 residues. The germline V gene has CDR1 SGHKS and CDR2 YYEKEE (reference sequence). The V and J ends lost 0 bases and 7 bases respectively, with 10 bases between them. CDR3 bases: TGTGCCAGCAGCTTGGTCCAGGGGATTGAAAAACTGTTTTTT. Its translation: CASSLVQGIEKLFF.

The sample holds a few counts of this clonotype. The chain has TRBV30 and TRBJ1-3, with D perhaps TRBD1 (5 bases). This CDR3 has 15 amino acids. Trimming pared 2 bases from V and 8 bases from J, leaving 19 bases between. Germline V gene data show CDR1 as GTSNPN and CDR2 as SVGIG (reference sequence). CDR3 protein: CAWSTRWPPGHTIYF. CDR3 nucleotides: TGTGCCTGGAGTACCCGTTGGCCCCCGGGGCACACCATATATTTT.

This clonotype showed up just a few times. CDR3 amino acids: CASSWDPRLAGSSYNEQFF. In nucleotides, the CDR3 is TGCGCCAGCAGCTGGGACCCCCGACTAGCGGGCAGCTCCTACAATGAGCAGTTCTTC. The V gene is TRBV5-1, the J gene TRBJ2-1; TRBD2 matches at 10 bases. CDR3 length equals 19 residues. Germline lookup yields CDR1 SGHRS and CDR2 YFSETQ. The V and J ends lost 3 bases and 0 bases, in that order; junction bases with no gene match: 12. Full variable domain (missing parts from reference TRBV5-1 and TRBJ2-1): KAGVTQTPRYLIKTRGQQVTLSCSPISGHRSVSWYQQTPGQGLQFLFEYFSETQRNKGNFPGRFSGRQFSNSRSEMNVSTLELGDSALYLCASSWDPRLAGSSYNEQFFGPGTRLTVL.

The J gene is TRBJ2-2, the V gene TRBV30, with TRBD2 matching 8 bases. Trimming cost V 7 bases and J 7 bases; bases outside gene matches: 14. Germline V gene lookup returns CDR1 GTSNPN and CDR2 SVGIG (reference sequence). The length of the CDR3 is 15 residues. This chain's CDR3 is CASPKAGEGGGELFF. CDR3 nucleotides: TGTGCCTCACCTAAAGCGGGAGAGGGTGGCGGGGAGCTGTTTTTT.

Turning to this clonotype: Its ends do not fully match the called genes, so a read error is possible. The chain employs TRBV5-1 and TRBJ2-1; 8 bases map to TRBD2. The length of the CDR3 is 14 residues. Germline V CDR1 and CDR2: SGHRS, YFSETQ. The CDR3 DNA sequence: TGCGCCAGCAAGAGCGGGAGCTCCCACAATGAGCAGTTCTTC. Its translation: CASKSGSSHNEQFF.

This clonotype was counted only a few times. The chain couples TRBV27 to TRBJ2-7; TRBD2 agrees at 7 bases. This CDR3 spans 15 amino acids. Germline values: CDR1 MNHEY, CDR2 SMNVEV (reference sequence). V gave up 2 bases and J gave up 7 bases; unmatched junction bases: 11. In DNA, the CDR3 is TGTGCCAGCAGTTTAGGATCCGGCGGGAGAAGGGAGCAGTACTTC. Amino acid sequence: CASSLGSGGRREQYF.

The V gene is TRBV19, the J gene TRBJ2-7; D gene uncertain. V dropped 3 bases and J dropped 7 bases, with 7 bases sitting between them. The length of the CDR3 is 11 residues. The germline gives CDR1 LNHDA, CDR2 SQIVND (reference sequence). For the CDR3, the DNA is TGTGCCAGTAGTATTTGGGATGAGCAGTACTTC. Its protein product is CASSIWDEQYF.

This clonotype was detected ten times or more. This chain links TRBV28 with TRBJ1-2; 7 bases align to TRBD1. The CDR3 loop spans 14 amino acids. Germline CDR1 reads MDHEN; CDR2 reads SYDVKM. The ends lost 8 bases at V and 0 bases at J; junction bases unmatched: 6. The CDR3 is CASGGTEPNYGYTF. The CDR3 DNA reads TGTGCCAGCGGGGGGACAGAACCTAACTATGGCTACACCTTC.

This clonotype was recorded a few times. The chain couples TRBV20-1 to TRBJ2-3; 7 bases match TRBD1. After removal of 3 bases from V and 0 bases from J, the junction contained 6 bases not matched to a gene. This CDR3 is built from 15 residues. The germline gives CDR1 DFQATT, CDR2 SNEGSKA (reference sequence). CDR3 sequence (DNA): TGCAGTGCTAGCGACAGGGCTTCTAGCACAGATACGCAGTATTTT. It is translated as CSASDRASSTDTQYF.

This clonotype has a count of ten or more. V usage is TRBV6-1 and J usage is TRBJ1-5, with D maybe TRBD1 (6 bases). CDR3 length: 15 residues. Germline CDR1 MNHNS, CDR2 SASEGT. Between the trimmed V and J ends, which lost 6 bases and 3 bases, there was a span of 15 bases. The CDR3 nucleotides are TGTGCCAGCAGCCCCACAGGGTCGGTCAATCAGCCCCAGCATTTT. Translated: CASSPTGSVNQPQHF.

As regards this clonotype: A much more abundant neighbour one base away suggests this may be a read error. This chain links TRBV20-1 with TRBJ1-5; 8 bases fit TRBD1. The CDR3 length is 14 residues. The germline V gene has CDR1 DFQATT and CDR2 SNEGSKA (reference sequence). V shed 1 base and J 9 bases; nucleotides not matched to a gene: 8. The CDR3 DNA follows: TGCAGTGCTAGAGGGGGGACAGGTGGGCGGCCCCAGCATTTT. As protein: CSARGGTGGRPQHF.

With respect to this clonotype: This could be a read error, since a much larger clone is one nucleotide away. For the CDR3, the DNA is TGTGCCAGCAGCTTGGGGACTAGCGTCTCCTACGGGCAGTACTTC. It yields the protein CASSLGTSVSYGQYF. The chain has TRBV11-2 and TRBJ2-7; 10 bases map to TRBD2. In germline, CDR1 is SGHAT, CDR2 FQNNGV. The CDR3 is made up of 15 amino acids.

This clonotype was observed at least ten times. V and J are TRBV28 and TRBJ2-3; TRBD2 matches 7 bases. Trimming took 7 bases from V and 2 from J; bases not matched to a gene: 9. In germline, CDR1 is MDHEN, CDR2 SYDVKM. This CDR3 is built from 15 residues. CDR3 sequence (DNA): TGTGCCAGCAAGGGGCAGGGAGGGAACACAGATACGCAGTATTTT. Its translation: CASKGQGGNTDTQYF.

This clonotype occurred a few times. This could be a read error, since a much larger clone is one nucleotide away. The V and J genes are TRBV6-2 or TRBV6-3 and TRBJ2-7, with D perhaps matching TRBD2 (5 bases). Germline assignment: CDR1 MNHEY and CDR2 SVGEGT. CDR3 length: 17 residues. The CDR3 nucleotides are TGTGCCAGCAGTTACTCGCTTTCTGCGGGTAGCTCCTACGGGCAGTACTTC. This codes for CASSYSLSAGSSYGQYF.

This clonotype appeared a single time. The rearrangement links TRBV20-1 to TRBJ2-5; the D call may be TRBD1 or TRBD2 (5 bases each). Trimming left V 5 bases short and J 4 bases short, with 17 bases between. Germline loops: CDR1 DFQATT, CDR2 SNEGSKA (reference sequence). This CDR3 has 14 amino acids. The CDR3 reads CSAYPPRGLETQYF. The DNA of the CDR3 is TGCAGTGCTTACCCCCCTCGGGGCCTAGAGACCCAGTACTTC.

This clonotype has ten or more counts. This rearrangement joins TRBV18 to TRBJ1-1; D remains unclear. The V end was cut by 3 bases, the J end by 7 bases, with 12 bases between. Germline values: CDR1 KGHSH, CDR2 LQKENI. This CDR3 region has 13 residues. Written as DNA, the CDR3 is TGTGCCAGCTCACCCGGAAGATCCGGTGAAGCTTTCTTT. Residues: CASSPGRSGEAFF.

This clonotype was seen many times. This rearrangement joins TRBV2 to TRBJ1-6; perhaps TRBD1 as D (5 bases). V was trimmed by 8 bases and J by 14 bases, leaving 22 bases between them. CDR1 and CDR2 from the germline V gene are SNHLY and FYNNEI. This CDR3 comprises 14 residues. The CDR3 DNA reads as TGTGCCAGCTCTTCTAGAGACAGACCTTTTGCCCTCCACTTT. Protein sequence: CASSSRDRPFALHF.

This clonotype was counted at least ten times. This chain joins TRBV6-2 or TRBV6-3 and TRBJ2-1; the match to TRBD2 covers 15 bases. J was trimmed by 9 bases and V by 2 bases; bases with no gene match: 2. CDR1 MNHEY and CDR2 SVGEGT come from the germline V gene. The CDR3 is 15 residues long. CDR3 coding DNA: TGTGCCAGCAGTTACGGACTAGCGGGAGGGGGTGAGCAGTTCTTC. Translation: CASSYGLAGGGEQFF.

This clonotype was recorded at least ten times. The rearrangement links TRBV5-1 to TRBJ1-1, with 9 bases fitting TRBD1. J gave up 11 bases and V 4 bases, and 12 bases lay outside the gene matches. Per the germline V gene, CDR1 is SGHRS and CDR2 is YFSETQ. The CDR3 consists of 14 residues. This chain's CDR3 is CASSPPGQGLKAFF. The CDR3 DNA reads TGCGCCAGCAGCCCCCCGGGACAGGGCTTGAAGGCTTTCTTT.

A few counts support this clonotype. This chain uses TRBV20-1 with TRBJ2-7, with D unresolved. V lost 7 bases, J lost 4 bases, and 5 bases lay in between. The CDR3 spans 9 residues. Germline-derived CDR1 and CDR2 are DFQATT and SNEGSKA (reference sequence). CDR3 residues: CSVSYEQYF. The CDR3 DNA reads TGCAGTGTCTCGTACGAGCAGTACTTC.

This clonotype was detected a few times. The chain joins TRBV30 to TRBJ2-1; perhaps TRBD2 as D (7 bases). This CDR3 is 11 amino acids long. Germline V gene sequence: CDR1 GTSNPN, CDR2 SVGIG (reference sequence). Deletions cut 4 bases from V and 9 bases from J, with 10 bases between. The CDR3 is CAWIGGREQFF. In DNA form, the CDR3 reads TGTGCCTGGATCGGGGGGCGTGAGCAGTTCTTC. Complete variable domain (other parts from reference TRBV30 and TRBJ2-1): SQTIHQWPATLVQPVGSPLSLECTVEGTSNPNLYWYRQAAGRGLQLLFYSVGIGQISSEVPQNLSASRPQDRQFILSSKKLLLSDSGFYLCAWIGGREQFFGPGTRLTVL.

In its sample, this clonotype was seen a few times. This chain uses TRBV3-1 with TRBJ2-7; 7 bases match TRBD2. The CDR3 has 15 residues. V was clipped by 7 bases and J by 0 bases; unmatched bases: 9. Looked up from germline, CDR1 is LGHDT and CDR2 is YNNKEL (reference sequence). CDR3 loop: CASTFLGGSSYEQYF. CDR3 bases: TGTGCCAGCACCTTTCTTGGCGGGAGCTCCTACGAGCAGTACTTC.

This sequence joins TRBV20-1 and TRBJ2-3, with no clear D. CDR3 length: 12 residues. V lost 5 bases, J lost 2 bases, and 8 bases lay in between. CDR1 DFQATT and CDR2 SNEGSKA come from the germline V gene (reference sequence). Here the CDR3 reads CSAVRPTDTQYF. CDR3 DNA: TGCAGTGCTGTTCGACCCACAGATACGCAGTATTTT.